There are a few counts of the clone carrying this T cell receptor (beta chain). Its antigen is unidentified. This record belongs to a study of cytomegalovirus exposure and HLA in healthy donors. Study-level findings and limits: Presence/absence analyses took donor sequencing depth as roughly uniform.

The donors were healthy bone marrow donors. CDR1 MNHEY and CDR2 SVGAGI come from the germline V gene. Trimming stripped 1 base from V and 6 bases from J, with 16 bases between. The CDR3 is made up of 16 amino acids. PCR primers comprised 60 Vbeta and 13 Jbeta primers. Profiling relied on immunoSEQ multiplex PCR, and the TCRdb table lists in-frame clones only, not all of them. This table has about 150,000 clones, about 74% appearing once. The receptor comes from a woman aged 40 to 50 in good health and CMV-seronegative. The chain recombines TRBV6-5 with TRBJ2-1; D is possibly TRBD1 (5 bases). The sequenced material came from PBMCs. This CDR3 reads CASSYWGPREINEQFF. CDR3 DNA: TGTGCCAGCAGTTACTGGGGCCCCCGTGAAATCAATGAGCAGTTCTTC.